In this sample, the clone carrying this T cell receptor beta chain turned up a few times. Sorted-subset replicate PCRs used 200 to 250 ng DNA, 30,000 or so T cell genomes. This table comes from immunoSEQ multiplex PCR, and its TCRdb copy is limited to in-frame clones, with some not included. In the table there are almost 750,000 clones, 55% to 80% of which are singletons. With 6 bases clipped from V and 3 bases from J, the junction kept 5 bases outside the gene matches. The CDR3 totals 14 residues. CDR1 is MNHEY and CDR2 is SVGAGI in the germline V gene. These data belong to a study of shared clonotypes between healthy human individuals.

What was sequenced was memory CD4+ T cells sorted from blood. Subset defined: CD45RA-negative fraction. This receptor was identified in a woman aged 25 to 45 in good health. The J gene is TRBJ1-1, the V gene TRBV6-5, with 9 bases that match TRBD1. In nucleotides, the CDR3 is TGTGCCAGCAGCCGGACAGGGGAGGACACTGAAGCTTTCTTT. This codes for CASSRTGEDTEAFF.